A selection of T cell receptor beta chains follows, all from one sample in a study of blood T cell repertoires in COVID-19. TCRdb's copy holds only in-frame clones and misses some; the assay was immunoSEQ multiplex PCR. The table lists some 270,000 clones, roughly 90% of them singletons. Sequencing was carried out using PBMCs or T cells enriched from blood (not recorded which). The receptors here all came from a woman aged 35 to 49 who had recovered from COVID-19. The conserved cysteine and the conserved F or W are not part of the CDR3 here.

TRBV28	TRBJ1-1	ASSVPAGINTEAF
TRBV6-5	TRBJ2-1	ASSWGQGSSYNEQF
TRBV6-5	TRBJ1-3	ASSYSTGSGNTIY
TRBV18	TRBJ1-2	ASSPGLGDYGYT
TRBV9	TRBJ2-7	ASSVGPSSSYEQY
TRBV3-1/TRBV3-2	TRBJ2-2	ASSQLGKYTGELF
TRBV2	TRBJ2-7	ASSESILAGGYEQY
TRBV21-1	TRBJ1-3	ASSAPGTGNPGPGNTIY
TRBV7-3	TRBJ2-7	ASSLTGGHEQY
TRBV29-1	TRBJ1-5	SARDRGIYSNQPQH
TRBV19	TRBJ1-5	ASSIAGLHSNQPQH
TRBV11-2	TRBJ1-4	ASSQLGRGKSGEKLF
TRBV9	TRBJ1-1	ASSVEQMNTEAF
TRBV9	TRBJ1-1	ASSPVGDQAGLNTEAF
TRBV9	TRBJ2-2	ASSVVGSGGTGELF
TRBV7-2	TRBJ2-7	ASSVNRGEQY
TRBV7-3	TRBJ1-4	ASRDRGNEKLF
TRBV16	TRBJ1-2	ASSQLQGVYGYT
TRBV5-1	TRBJ1-2	ASSPRTDYSNYGYT